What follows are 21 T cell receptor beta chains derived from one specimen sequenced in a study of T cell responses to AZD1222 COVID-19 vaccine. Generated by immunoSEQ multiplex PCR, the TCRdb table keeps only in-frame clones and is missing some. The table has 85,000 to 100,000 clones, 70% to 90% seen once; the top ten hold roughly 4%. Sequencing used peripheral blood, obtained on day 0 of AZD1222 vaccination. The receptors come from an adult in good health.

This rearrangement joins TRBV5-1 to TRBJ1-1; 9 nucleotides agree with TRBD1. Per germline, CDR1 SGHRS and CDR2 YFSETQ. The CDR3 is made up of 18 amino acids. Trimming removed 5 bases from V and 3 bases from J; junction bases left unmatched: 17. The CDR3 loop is CASSKPGQGIARDTEAFF. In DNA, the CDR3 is TGCGCCAGCAGTAAACCGGGACAGGGAATCGCCAGGGACACTGAAGCTTTCTTT.

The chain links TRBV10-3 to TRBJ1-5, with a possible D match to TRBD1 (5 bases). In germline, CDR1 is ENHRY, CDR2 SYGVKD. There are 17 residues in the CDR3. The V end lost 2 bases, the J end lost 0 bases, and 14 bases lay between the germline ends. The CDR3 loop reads CAISEGRDADSNQPQHF. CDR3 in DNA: TGTGCCATCAGTGAGGGCCGGGACGCCGATAGCAATCAGCCCCAGCATTTT.

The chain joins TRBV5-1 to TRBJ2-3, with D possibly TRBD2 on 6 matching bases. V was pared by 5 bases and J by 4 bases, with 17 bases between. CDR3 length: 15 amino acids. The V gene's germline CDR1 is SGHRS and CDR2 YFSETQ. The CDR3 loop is CASRNGGGNPDTQYF. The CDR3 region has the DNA TGCGCCAGCAGAAACGGGGGAGGAAACCCAGATACGCAGTATTTT. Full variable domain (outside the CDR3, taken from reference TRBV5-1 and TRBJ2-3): KAGVTQTPRYLIKTRGQQVTLSCSPISGHRSVSWYQQTPGQGLQFLFEYFSETQRNKGNFPGRFSGRQFSNSRSEMNVSTLELGDSALYLCASRNGGGNPDTQYFGPGTRLTVL.

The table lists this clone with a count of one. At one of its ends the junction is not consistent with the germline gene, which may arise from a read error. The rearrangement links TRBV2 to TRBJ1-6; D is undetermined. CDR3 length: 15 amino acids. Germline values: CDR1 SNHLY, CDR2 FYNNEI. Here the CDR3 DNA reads TGTGCCAGCAGGGAAGGGCCCTTTCGAGGTTCACCCCTCCACTTT. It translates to CASREGPFRGSPLHF.

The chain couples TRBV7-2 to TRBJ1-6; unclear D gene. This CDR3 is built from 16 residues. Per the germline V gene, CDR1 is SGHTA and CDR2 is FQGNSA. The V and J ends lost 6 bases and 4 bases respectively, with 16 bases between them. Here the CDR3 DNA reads TGTGCCAGCAGTCCGGACGGGAATAGGTATAATTCACCCCTCCACTTT. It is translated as CASSPDGNRYNSPLHF.

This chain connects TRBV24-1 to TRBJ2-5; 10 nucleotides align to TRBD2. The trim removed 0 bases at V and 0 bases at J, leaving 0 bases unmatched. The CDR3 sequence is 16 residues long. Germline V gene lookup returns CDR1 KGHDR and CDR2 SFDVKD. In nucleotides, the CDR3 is TGTGCCACCAGTGATTTGCTAGCGGGGGACCAAGAGACCCAGTACTTC. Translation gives CATSDLLAGDQETQYF.

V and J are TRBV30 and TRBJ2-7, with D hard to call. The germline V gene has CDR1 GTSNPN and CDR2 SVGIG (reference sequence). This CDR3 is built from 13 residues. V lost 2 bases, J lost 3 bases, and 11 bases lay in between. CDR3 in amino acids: CAWSRSEIYEQYF. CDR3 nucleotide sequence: TGTGCCTGGAGTAGGTCAGAAATCTACGAGCAGTACTTC.

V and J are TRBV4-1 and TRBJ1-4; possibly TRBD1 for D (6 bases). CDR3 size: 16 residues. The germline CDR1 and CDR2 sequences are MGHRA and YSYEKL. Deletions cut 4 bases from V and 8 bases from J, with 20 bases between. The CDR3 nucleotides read TGCGCCAGCAGCCGCATCAAACAGGGTGGTAGCGAAAAACTGTTTTTT. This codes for CASSRIKQGGSEKLFF.

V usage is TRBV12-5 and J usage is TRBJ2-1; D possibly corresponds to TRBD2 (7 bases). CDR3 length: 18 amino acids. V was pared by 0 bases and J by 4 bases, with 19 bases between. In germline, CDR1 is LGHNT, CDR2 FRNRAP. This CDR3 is CASGLVLWGRGPYNEQFF. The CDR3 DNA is TGTGCTAGTGGTTTGGTACTTTGGGGGCGGGGGCCGTACAATGAGCAGTTCTTC.

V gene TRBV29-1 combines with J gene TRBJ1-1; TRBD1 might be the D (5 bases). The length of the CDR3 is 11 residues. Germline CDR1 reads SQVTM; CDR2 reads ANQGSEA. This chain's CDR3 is CSAGGGTEAFF. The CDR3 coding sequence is TGCAGTGCGGGGGGAGGCACTGAAGCTTTCTTT.

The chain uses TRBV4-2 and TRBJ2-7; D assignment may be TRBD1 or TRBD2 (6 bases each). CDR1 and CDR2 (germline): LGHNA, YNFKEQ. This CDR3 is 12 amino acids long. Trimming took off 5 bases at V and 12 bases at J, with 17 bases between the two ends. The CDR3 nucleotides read TGTGCCAGCAGCGAGCTGGGGGGCAATCCGTACTTC. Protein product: CASSELGGNPYF.

The CDR3 nucleotides are TGTGCCATCAGTGAGGGGCCCGGGGAAGATGACACAGATACGCAGTATTTT. Translating it yields CAISEGPGEDDTDTQYF. The chain uses TRBV10-3 and TRBJ2-3; a weak D match, TRBD2 (5 bases). There are 17 residues in the CDR3. With 2 bases removed from V and 2 bases from J, the gap between germline ends came to 17 bases. Looked up from germline, CDR1 is ENHRY and CDR2 is SYGVKD.

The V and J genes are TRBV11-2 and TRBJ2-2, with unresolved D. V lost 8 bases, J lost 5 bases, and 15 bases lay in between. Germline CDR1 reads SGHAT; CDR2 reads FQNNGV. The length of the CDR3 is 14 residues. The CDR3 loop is CASVGHSMTGELFF. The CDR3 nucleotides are TGTGCCAGCGTAGGTCATTCCATGACCGGGGAGCTGTTTTTT.

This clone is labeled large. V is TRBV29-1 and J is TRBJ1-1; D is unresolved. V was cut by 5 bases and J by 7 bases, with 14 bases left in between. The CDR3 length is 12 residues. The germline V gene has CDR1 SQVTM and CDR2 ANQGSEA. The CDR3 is CSVLGLPREAFF. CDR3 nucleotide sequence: TGCAGCGTTCTAGGACTCCCCCGTGAAGCTTTCTTT. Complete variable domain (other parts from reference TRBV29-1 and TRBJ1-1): SAVISQKPSRDICQRGTSLTIQCQVDSQVTMMFWYRQQPGQSLTLIATANQGSEATYESGFVIDKFPISRPNLTFSTLTVSNMSPEDSSIYLCSVLGLPREAFFGQGTRLTVV.

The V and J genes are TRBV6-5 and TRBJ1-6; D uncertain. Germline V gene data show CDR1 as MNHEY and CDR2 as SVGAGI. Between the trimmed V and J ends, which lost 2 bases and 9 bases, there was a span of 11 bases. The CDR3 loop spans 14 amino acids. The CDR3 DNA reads TGTGCCAGCAGTTACGAGGGTTTCGGTTCACCCCTCCACTTT. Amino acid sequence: CASSYEGFGSPLHF.

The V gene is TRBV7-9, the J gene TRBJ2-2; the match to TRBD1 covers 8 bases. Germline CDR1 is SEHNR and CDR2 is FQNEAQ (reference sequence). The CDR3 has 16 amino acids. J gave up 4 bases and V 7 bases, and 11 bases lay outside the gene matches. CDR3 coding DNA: TGTGCCAGCACCCGGGACAGGATGGGTGGCACCGGGGAGCTGTTTTTT. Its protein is CASTRDRMGGTGELFF. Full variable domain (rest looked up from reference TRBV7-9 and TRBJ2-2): DTGVSQNPRHKITKRGQNVTFRCDPISEHNRLYWYRQTLGQGPEFLTYFQNEAQLEKSRLLSDRFSAERPKGSFSTLEIQRTEQGDSAMYLCASTRDRMGGTGELFFGEGSRLTVL.

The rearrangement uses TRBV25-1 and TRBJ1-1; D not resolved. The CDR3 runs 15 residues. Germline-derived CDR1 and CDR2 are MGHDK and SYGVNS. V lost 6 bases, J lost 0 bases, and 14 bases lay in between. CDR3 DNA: TGTGCCAGCAGCGCCTGGGGTGGGGTGAACACTGAAGCTTTCTTT. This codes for CASSAWGGVNTEAFF.

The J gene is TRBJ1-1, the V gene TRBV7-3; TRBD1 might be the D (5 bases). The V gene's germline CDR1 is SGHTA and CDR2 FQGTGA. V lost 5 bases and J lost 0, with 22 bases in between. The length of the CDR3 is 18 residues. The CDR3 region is CASSIRPVSKGLNTEAFF. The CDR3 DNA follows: TGTGCCAGCAGCATCCGACCCGTATCCAAGGGGTTGAACACTGAAGCTTTCTTT.

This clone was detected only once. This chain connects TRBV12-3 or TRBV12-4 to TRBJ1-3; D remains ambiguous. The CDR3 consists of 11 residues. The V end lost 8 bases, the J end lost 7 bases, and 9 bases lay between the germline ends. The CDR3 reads CASGPGNTIYF. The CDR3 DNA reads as TGTGCCAGCGGGCCGGGGAACACCATATATTTT.

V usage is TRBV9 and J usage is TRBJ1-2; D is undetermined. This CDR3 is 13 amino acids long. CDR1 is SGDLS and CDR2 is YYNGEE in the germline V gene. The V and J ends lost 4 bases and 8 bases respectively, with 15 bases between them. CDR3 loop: CASSRQVSEGYTF. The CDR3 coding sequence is TGTGCCAGCAGCCGTCAGGTGTCCGAAGGCTACACCTTC.

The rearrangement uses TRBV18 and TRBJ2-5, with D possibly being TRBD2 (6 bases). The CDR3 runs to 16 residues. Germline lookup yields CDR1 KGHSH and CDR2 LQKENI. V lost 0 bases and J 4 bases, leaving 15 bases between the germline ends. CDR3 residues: CASSPPQNGGGETQYF. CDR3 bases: TGTGCCAGCTCACCACCGCAGAACGGGGGAGGAGAGACCCAGTACTTC.